These 17 T cell receptor beta chains were sequenced from one sample in a study of Ad26.COV2.S vaccination and SARS-CoV-2 variants. Treatment: approximately 18 received Ad26.COV2.S at low or high dose, single or two shots; several received placebo; per-sample allocation not given. The samples date from day 63 after the first vaccine or placebo injection. The table came from immunoSEQ multiplex PCR; TCRdb's copy has only in-frame clones and leaves some out. The table shows roughly 390,000 clones, with roughly nine tenths occurring only once. The source was peripheral blood, collected in a trial of Ad26.COV2.S vaccine versus placebo. The receptors were sampled from a person aged 18-65 years who received the Ad26.COV2.S COVID-19 vaccine or a placebo.

This clone was picked up a small number of times. V usage is TRBV27 and J usage is TRBJ2-7; tentative D call: TRBD1 (5 bases). The CDR3 is 13 amino acids. Germline-derived CDR1 and CDR2 are MNHEY and SMNVEV (reference sequence). Trimming pared 5 bases from V and 4 bases from J, leaving 12 bases between. CDR3 DNA sequence: TGTGCCAGCAGTAGCAGGGTTACTTACGAGCAGTACTTC. It translates to CASSSRVTYEQYF.

The chain employs TRBV3-1 (or the pseudogene TRBV3-2) and TRBJ2-6; D perhaps matches TRBD2 (7 bases). V was clipped by 1 base and J by 2 bases, with 9 bases between them. This CDR3 spans 16 amino acids. Germline V gene data show CDR1 as LGHDT and CDR2 as YNNKEL (reference sequence). The CDR3 sequence: CASSQVGGAGANVLTF. The CDR3 DNA follows: TGTGCCAGCAGCCAAGTAGGGGGGGCTGGGGCCAACGTCCTGACTTTC.

This clone was recorded only once. DNA for the CDR3: TGCAGCGTTGTGGCGAGTAGCACAGATACGCAGTATTTT. Amino acids: CSVVASSTDTQYF. The chain employs TRBV29-1 and TRBJ2-3; D not certain. Germline V gene lookup returns CDR1 SQVTM and CDR2 ANQGSEA. The CDR3 consists of 13 residues. V shed 4 bases and J shed 0 bases, with 8 bases lying between them.

In its sample, this clone was seen a few times. J is TRBJ2-7 and V is TRBV6-6; 15 bases are a match to TRBD2. CDR1 is MNHNY and CDR2 is SVGAGI in the germline V gene (reference sequence). The CDR3 spans 19 residues. Trimming took 5 bases from V and 1 from J; bases not matched to a gene: 12. This CDR3 is CASSPGLAGGNKASYEQYF. The CDR3 DNA reads as TGTGCCAGCAGTCCGGGACTAGCGGGGGGTAACAAAGCTTCCTACGAGCAGTACTTC.

This clone was counted once. The V call is TRBV15, the J call TRBJ1-2; D remains unclear. The CDR3 is 14 amino acids. The ends were cut back, 0 bases at V and 2 bases at J, with 7 bases in the middle. Germline-derived CDR1 and CDR2 are LNHNV and YYDKDF (reference sequence). The CDR3 coding sequence is TGTGCCACCAGCAGAGATTACGGAAACTATGGCTACACCTTC. Translating it yields CATSRDYGNYGYTF.

The V gene is TRBV7-2, the J gene TRBJ2-6; D may be TRBD1 (6 bases). The V gene lost 5 bases and the J gene lost 2 bases, with 13 bases spanning the gap. From germline, CDR1 is SGHTA and CDR2 FQGNSA. CDR3 size: 16 residues. CDR3 in DNA: TGTGCCAGCAGCCCTTCTACAGGGCCTGGGGCCAACGTCCTGACTTTC. Translation: CASSPSTGPGANVLTF.

The rearrangement joins TRBV7-9 to TRBJ2-5; the D is unclear. The CDR3 spans 13 residues. V was clipped by 3 bases and J by 4 bases, with 9 bases between them. From germline, CDR1 is SEHNR and CDR2 FQNEAQ (reference sequence). The CDR3 spells CASSLRDGETQYF. Here the CDR3 DNA reads TGTGCCAGCAGCTTGCGTGACGGAGAGACCCAGTACTTC.

The rearrangement uses TRBV3-1 (or the pseudogene TRBV3-2) and TRBJ1-2; D might be TRBD1 (6 bases). CDR1 and CDR2 from the germline V gene are LGHDT and YNNKEL (reference sequence). The CDR3 extends over 13 amino acids. V lost 1 base and J lost 4, with 7 bases in between. This CDR3 reads CASSQAGVYGYTF. DNA of the CDR3: TGTGCCAGCAGCCAAGCAGGGGTCTATGGCTACACCTTC.

The chain carries TRBV9 and TRBJ2-5, with 8 bases identical to TRBD1. Trimming cost V 3 bases and J 5 bases; bases outside gene matches: 6. The CDR3 is 14 residues long. Germline V lookup: CDR1 SGDLS, CDR2 YYNGEE. The CDR3 reads CASSGPGGRETQYF. The CDR3 nucleotides are TGTGCCAGCAGCGGACCAGGGGGCCGGGAGACCCAGTACTTC.

This chain links TRBV4-2 with TRBJ2-1; the match to TRBD2 covers 8 bases. Unmatched junction bases numbered 10, after V lost 0 bases and J lost 6 bases. The germline V gene has CDR1 LGHNA and CDR2 YNFKEQ. The CDR3 covers 17 residues. Here the CDR3 reads CASSQDMGGGPFNEQFF. The CDR3 DNA sequence: TGTGCCAGCAGCCAAGATATGGGCGGGGGGCCCTTCAATGAGCAGTTCTTC.

The genes are TRBV5-5 and TRBJ2-4, with 10 positions matching TRBD1. The CDR3 contains 18 residues. After removal of 5 bases from V and 0 bases from J, the junction contained 11 bases not matched to a gene. CDR1 and CDR2 from the germline V gene are SGHKS and YYEKEE (reference sequence). CDR3 loop: CASSFGQGGNLAKNIQYF. The DNA of the CDR3 is TGTGCCAGCAGTTTTGGACAGGGGGGGAACCTAGCCAAAAACATTCAGTACTTC.

V usage is TRBV3-1 (or the pseudogene TRBV3-2) and J usage is TRBJ1-1; possibly TRBD1 for D (6 bases). CDR3 length equals 16 residues. The V end lost 1 base, the J end lost 1 base, and 13 bases lay between the germline ends. Germline V gene lookup returns CDR1 LGHDT and CDR2 YNNKEL (reference sequence). For the CDR3, the DNA is TGTGCCAGCAGCCAAGTTTTAGGGGGAAGGAACACTGAAGCTTTCTTT. Protein sequence: CASSQVLGGRNTEAFF.

The genes are TRBV2 and TRBJ1-3; D not resolved. With 0 bases removed from V and 2 bases from J, the gap between germline ends came to 8 bases. Germline-derived CDR1 and CDR2 are SNHLY and FYNNEI. This CDR3 comprises 15 residues. The CDR3 region is CASSEALKTGNTIYF. The CDR3 DNA follows: TGTGCCAGCAGTGAAGCACTGAAGACTGGAAACACCATATATTTT.

V usage is TRBV14 and J usage is TRBJ1-2; no clear D. The CDR3 runs to 16 residues. CDR1 is SGHDN, CDR2 FVKESK, per germline. V was trimmed by 1 base and J by 4 bases, leaving 16 bases between them. This CDR3 reads CASSQGRIFPLYGYTF. DNA for the CDR3: TGTGCCAGCAGCCAAGGTCGTATTTTTCCCCTCTATGGCTACACCTTC.

This clone showed up just once. V gene TRBV5-3 combines with J gene TRBJ2-5, with TRBD2 matching over 10 bases. TRBV5-3 belongs to the ORF category, with a function that is uncertain. The V and J ends lost 2 bases and 2 bases, in that order; junction bases with no gene match: 12. The CDR3 length is 18 residues. The CDR3 nucleotides are TGTGCCAGAAGCTTTACTAGCGGGGCGACGGGAAAACAAGAGACCCAGTACTTC. Amino acids: CARSFTSGATGKQETQYF.

This clone was counted a single time. This sequence joins TRBV20-1 and TRBJ2-3, with D hard to call. Trimming removed 3 bases from V and 0 bases from J, with 13 bases in between. There are 15 residues in the CDR3. Looked up from germline, CDR1 is DFQATT and CDR2 is SNEGSKA (reference sequence). In DNA form, the CDR3 reads TGCAGTGCTAGTCCTCCTTCGTCTAGCACAGATACGCAGTATTTT. This translates into CSASPPSSSTDTQYF.

The chain joins TRBV7-9 to TRBJ1-1; D ambiguous. V was cut by 2 bases and J by 0 bases, with 7 bases left in between. Germline V gene sequence: CDR1 SEHNR, CDR2 FQNEAQ (reference sequence). The CDR3 sequence is 14 residues long. The DNA for the CDR3 is TGTGCCAGCAGCTTAAATACCGTGAACACTGAAGCTTTCTTT. Protein product: CASSLNTVNTEAFF.